This T cell receptor (beta chain) was captured in a study of blood T cells in healthy people across ages (dated by TCRdb to 2015 to 2017). About the full investigation: In model experiments, roughly one uniquely barcoded TCR beta cDNA molecule per two T cells was captured by template switching. Donors were grouped into four age groups: young (average roughly 16 years), middle-aged (roughly 38), aged (about 59) and long-lived (approximately 78). Using the same blood draw, the study looked at two additional independent replicas of 1 million unique cDNA reads for two donors, one aged 18 to 30 and the other aged 80 or older. Using deep sequencing normalized with unique cDNA molecular identifiers, the study measured how TCR beta repertoire diversity changes with age. To avoid experimental bias, donors of different ages were randomly spread across the sequencing lanes. On the study overall, not on this receptor specifically: Donor CMV infection status was unknown, potentially confounding age-related changes in expanded clonotypes. Estimates of total diversity from one million sequenced T cells were regarded as lower bounds and underestimates. Bulk unsorted PBMC profiling prevented conclusive comparison of naive and antigen-experienced compartments. The long-lived group showed more naive CD4+ T cells, fewer expanded clones and increased TCR diversity than the aged group, suggesting age selection. Observed TCR beta diversity per million T cells fell roughly linearly with age, and a significant reduction was already apparent by age roughly 40. The percentage of naive T cells measured by flow cytometry correlated strongly with observed TCR beta diversity.

This clonotype was observed many times. Its antigen is not yet known. Base qualities are missing; no much larger clone stands one base away. To prepare the library, 5' RACE was applied. Sequenced using an Illumina HiSeq 2500. A second 7 to 11 cycle PCR used a sample-barcoded 5' primer and a J-beta primer mix. A unique molecular identifier was introduced onto each TCR beta cDNA molecule by a template-switch 5' adaptor carrying 12 random nucleotides. Each sample yielded at least 2.5 million CDR3-containing paired-end reads. The Mint cDNA synthesis kit, primed by a TRBC-specific oligonucleotide, was used to synthesize first-strand cDNA from all RNA. Following uracil-DNA glycosylase treatment, a first 18-cycle PCR with universal primers M1SS and BC2_uni_R was performed on all cDNA. The authors' analysis ran thus. Normalization of each sample was performed by random selection of 1 million high-quality reads, each carrying a distinct molecular identifier. Instead of being binned into consensus sequences, reads that shared molecular identifiers were thrown out. MiTCR, with a Q25 quality threshold and the strictest error-elimination algorithm, was used for CDR3 identification, clonotype clustering and error correction. Lower-bound total TCR beta diversity was estimated with a nonparametric unseen species model using Euler transformation. TCRdb handled the public reads itself, with Q25 trimming in fastp and clone calling in MiXCR, and kept productive beta chains. Rows are unified per CDR3 protein, each entry keeping the most common DNA and genes. TCRdb, rather than the study authors, made the V and J calls. The sample yields some 1.7 million distinct CDR3 sequences; 28% were counted once. In total, the top ten clones hold 6.5% to 8.5% of the sample.

The approximately 39 donors, aged 6 to 90 years, were systemically healthy Caucasian individuals from Russia. Each donor gave approximately 9.3 milliliters of peripheral blood, collected into EDTA-treated Vacutainer tubes. Ficoll-Paque density-gradient centrifugation was used to isolate PBMCs, with at least 6.5 million per sample. Total RNA, at least 6 micrograms per sample, was extracted from PBMCs with Trizol reagent. For every donor, flow cytometry on a PBMC aliquot measured the percentage of naive CD45RAhigh/CD27high T cells. V and J are trimmed by 4 bases and 12 bases, and the gene matches miss 15 bases of the junction. The CDR3 covers 15 residues, taking in both the cysteine and the phenylalanine. The retained sequence is limited to the CDR3, 45 bases, with the frame set at the first base. Taken from the germline V gene (reference sequence), the CDR1 and CDR2 loops are LNHNV and YYDKDF.

The rearranged segments are TRBV15 and TRBJ2-7, with 10 junctional bases fitting TRBD2. The sequenced material came from blood. The TCR originated in a woman in her twenties or thirties in good health. The sequence in DNA is TGTGCCACCAGCATGGGGACTAGCGATCCCATGAAGGGGTACTTC. It is translated as CATSMGTSDPMKGYF. Here the CDR3 is joined to the reference TRBV15 and TRBJ2-7 genes, and the full variable domain is: DAMVIQNPRYQVTQFGKPVTLSCSQTLNHNVMYWYQQKSSQAPKLLFHYYDKDFNNEADTPDNFQSRRPNTSFCFLDIRSPGLGDTAMYLCATSMGTSDPMKGYFGPGTRLTVT.